This T cell receptor (beta chain) came from a study of shared clonotypes between healthy human individuals. As for the study in general: The study drew on two women and a few men aged 18 to 49 as donors. Study-wide points: Among the subsets, naive ones generally showed larger estimated richness than memory ones.

For every subset, genomic DNA was evenly distributed across several immunoSEQ plates. Data came from immunoSEQ multiplex PCR; TCRdb stores just in-frame clones and leaves some out. The sample includes about 820,000 clones, more than 85% of them seen just once. The naive CD8 fraction comprised CD45RO-negative cells positively selected for CCR7 and excluded terminally differentiated effector memory CD45RA+ cells. About this clone itself: Its antigen is unidentified. This sample also contains other DNA sequences that code for the same CDR3.

The CDR3 consists of 13 residues. With 2 bases clipped from V and 4 bases from J, the junction kept 0 bases outside the gene matches. Germline V CDR1 and CDR2: LNHDA, SQIVND (reference sequence). What was sequenced was naive CD8+ T cells sorted from blood. The chain has TRBV19 and TRBJ2-7; TRBD2 matches at 9 bases. The sequence was collected from a man aged 25-45 years in good health. CDR3 residues: CASSILAGYEQYF. CDR3 nucleotides: TGTGCCAGTAGTATACTAGCGGGATACGAGCAGTACTTC.